The present TCR beta chain was sequenced within a study of CD8 T cells in ankylosing spondylitis. Ten or more counts support this clonotype. Antigen unknown. General study results and limits: CD8+ cells made up the disease-linked clones, which were relatively rare in peripheral blood.

Germline CDR1 MDHEN, CDR2 SYDVKM. V lost 1 base and J 5 bases, leaving 3 bases between the germline ends. The CDR3 has 12 amino acids. Molecular-barcoded quantitative 5'-RACE produced these TCR beta libraries. In TCRdb, the 5' RACE reads were re-called with MiXCR into one record per CDR3 protein. The sample comprises about 130,000 distinct CDR3 sequences, roughly 7.3% of which are singletons, and 12% rests with the top ten. This chain joins TRBV28 and TRBJ2-1; D is unresolved. Sequencing was done on a sample of blood, either unsorted or a sorted T cell fraction (not recorded which). The clonotype was recovered from a male donor with ankylosing spondylitis or in good health (not recorded which). The CDR3 DNA is TGTGCCAGCAGTTTATTTCACAATGAGCAGTTCTTC. Residues: CASSLFHNEQFF.